There are a few counts of the clone carrying this TCR beta chain. Its matching antigen is unknown. Germline assignment: CDR1 MGHRA and CDR2 YSYEKL. Trimming left V 0 bases short and J 2 bases short, with 6 bases between. This CDR3 has 14 residues. The data originate from a study of identical twins. Each cDNA held unique molecular identifiers, and template switching gave it a universal primer site. TCRdb re-analysed the 5' RACE reads in MiXCR, keeping a single row per CDR3 protein. The data hold 1.5 million to 2 million distinct CDR3 sequences, with 25% to 35% observed a single time. Among all donors, each was a healthy Caucasian. Study-wide results and limits: The study found weaker excess twin sharing in beta out-of-frame sequences.

The sequenced material came from cord blood. This clonotype was obtained from a newborn girl in good health. This chain links TRBV4-1 with TRBJ2-3; D gene uncertain. The CDR3 nucleotides are TGCGCCAGCAGCCAAGATTTCGCCACAGATACGCAGTATTTT. Residues: CASSQDFATDTQYF.